These T cell receptor beta chains were read from a single sample in a study of T cell changes during pregnancy in multiple sclerosis. Produced via immunoSEQ multiplex PCR; TCRdb's table is partial and in-frame only. The data hold roughly 93,000 clones, with around 90% observed a single time. Sequenced material: peripheral blood, taken before pregnancy. Receptors were obtained from a female donor with multiple sclerosis, enrolled in a pregnancy study. Both conserved end residues are part of each CDR3. D genes are given only for firm matches. Clone size is shown for a subset of rows, as once, few, many or a class of expanded clone.

j_gene: TRBJ2-1; v_gene: TRBV7-3; abundance: NA; d_gene: TRBD1; CDR3nt: TGTGCCAGCAGCTTAGGACAGGGCAGTAGCTCCTACAATGAGCAGTTCTTC; CDR3aa: CASSLGQGSSSYNEQFF
j_gene: TRBJ2-7; v_gene: TRBV4-1; abundance: NA; d_gene: NA; CDR3nt: TGCGCCAGCAGCCAACCTTTAGCGGAGCTCTTCGAGCAGTACTTC; CDR3aa: CASSQPLAELFEQYF
j_gene: TRBJ1-1; v_gene: TRBV28; abundance: NA; d_gene: TRBD1; CDR3nt: TGTGCCAGCGAAGGGGTTGACAGGGCCAACACTGAAGCTTTCTTT; CDR3aa: CASEGVDRANTEAFF
j_gene: TRBJ2-2; v_gene: TRBV4-1; abundance: NA; d_gene: TRBD1; CDR3nt: TGCGCCAGCAGCTGGACCTCGACAGGGGGCAACACCGGGGAGCTGTTTTTT; CDR3aa: CASSWTSTGGNTGELFF
j_gene: TRBJ2-7; v_gene: TRBV7-8; abundance: NA; d_gene: NA; CDR3nt: TGTGCCAGCAGCGATCATGTAGGGGGCTACGAGCAGTACTTC; CDR3aa: CASSDHVGGYEQYF
j_gene: TRBJ2-7; v_gene: TRBV25-1; abundance: NA; d_gene: NA; CDR3nt: TGTGCCAGCAGTGGACCGGGACTGCCGTTTGTGGGCTACGAGCAGTACTTC; CDR3aa: CASSGPGLPFVGYEQYF
j_gene: TRBJ1-1; v_gene: TRBV9; abundance: NA; d_gene: NA; CDR3nt: TGTGCCAGCAGCTTCCGGGGGAACACTGAAGCTTTCTTT; CDR3aa: CASSFRGNTEAFF
j_gene: TRBJ2-1; v_gene: TRBV2; abundance: NA; d_gene: NA; CDR3nt: TGTGCCAGCAGTCCAGGGGGGTTCTACAATGAGCAGTTCTTC; CDR3aa: CASSPGGFYNEQFF
j_gene: TRBJ1-1; v_gene: TRBV5-5; abundance: NA; d_gene: NA; CDR3nt: TGTGCCAGCAGCTTGGGTAGTAACACTGAAGCTTTCTTT; CDR3aa: CASSLGSNTEAFF
j_gene: TRBJ1-1; v_gene: TRBV4-1; abundance: once; d_gene: TRBD1; CDR3nt: TGCGCCAGCAGCCAGGTGGGGACAGGGACGGGTGAAGCTTTCTTT; CDR3aa: CASSQVGTGTGEAFF
j_gene: TRBJ2-1; v_gene: TRBV5-1; abundance: NA; d_gene: TRBD2; CDR3nt: TGCGCCAGCATGAGAATAGCGGGGGCTAATGAGCAGTTCTTC; CDR3aa: CASMRIAGANEQFF
j_gene: TRBJ2-2; v_gene: TRBV9; abundance: NA; d_gene: TRBD2; CDR3nt: TGTGCCAGCACCCGAGGGCGGGGGGGCTACACCGGGGAGCTGTTTTTT; CDR3aa: CASTRGRGGYTGELFF
j_gene: TRBJ2-3; v_gene: TRBV5-5; abundance: NA; d_gene: NA; CDR3nt: TGTGCCAGCAGCTGGGACAATTGGGGCACAGATACGCAGTATTTT; CDR3aa: CASSWDNWGTDTQYF
j_gene: TRBJ2-1; v_gene: TRBV28; abundance: NA; d_gene: NA; CDR3nt: TGTGCCAGCAGTTTTAGCGGTCCCTCCTACAATGAGCAGTTCTTC; CDR3aa: CASSFSGPSYNEQFF
j_gene: TRBJ1-3; v_gene: TRBV7-7; abundance: NA; d_gene: TRBD1; CDR3nt: TGTGCCAGCAGCTTCTTGGCTGCACAGGGGCCCTCTGGAAACACCATATATTTT; CDR3aa: CASSFLAAQGPSGNTIYF
j_gene: TRBJ2-1; v_gene: TRBV6-1; abundance: NA; d_gene: NA; CDR3nt: TGTGCCAGCAGTGGGTTTTTGGGGGGTGAGCAGTTCTTC; CDR3aa: CASSGFLGGEQFF
j_gene: TRBJ1-1; v_gene: TRBV27; abundance: NA; d_gene: TRBD1; CDR3nt: TGTGCCAGCAGTTCCTATGGGCCAGGGGGCCCGTTGGACACTGAAGCTTTCTTT; CDR3aa: CASSSYGPGGPLDTEAFF
j_gene: TRBJ2-7; v_gene: TRBV5-1; abundance: NA; d_gene: NA; CDR3nt: TGCGCCAGCAGACCGGACACCGCCTACGGGCAGTACTTC; CDR3aa: CASRPDTAYGQYF
j_gene: TRBJ1-4; v_gene: TRBV4-1; abundance: NA; d_gene: NA; CDR3nt: TGCGCCAGCAGCCTCGAAACGGCACAGGAAAAACTGTTTTTT; CDR3aa: CASSLETAQEKLFF
j_gene: TRBJ2-7; v_gene: TRBV15; abundance: NA; d_gene: TRBD1; CDR3nt: TGTGCCACCAGCAGAGGTAGGGGGCCTTCTATAGGCGTATCACCCGAGCAGTACTTC; CDR3aa: CATSRGRGPSIGVSPEQYF
j_gene: TRBJ2-7; v_gene: TRBV14; abundance: NA; d_gene: TRBD1; CDR3nt: TGTGCCAGCAGCCAAGGGCGGACAGGCCTCTACGAGCAGTACTTC; CDR3aa: CASSQGRTGLYEQYF
j_gene: TRBJ2-6; v_gene: TRBV4-1; abundance: NA; d_gene: TRBD1; CDR3nt: TGCGCCAGCAGCCAAGATCTGGACAGGGGGCAGGTTGGGGCCAACGTCCTGACTTTC; CDR3aa: CASSQDLDRGQVGANVLTF
j_gene: TRBJ1-2; v_gene: TRBV6-1; abundance: NA; d_gene: NA; CDR3nt: TGTGCCAGCAGTGAAATTGGAGGCAGAGGCTACACCTTC; CDR3aa: CASSEIGGRGYTF
j_gene: TRBJ1-5; v_gene: TRBV27; abundance: NA; d_gene: NA; CDR3nt: TGTGCCAGCAGTCCCATCACAGGGAAGGGCAATCAGCCCCAGCATTTT; CDR3aa: CASSPITGKGNQPQHF
j_gene: TRBJ2-2; v_gene: TRBV9; abundance: NA; d_gene: NA; CDR3nt: TGTGCCAGCAGCCACCCCACAACCGACAGAAACACCGGGGAGCTGTTTTTT; CDR3aa: CASSHPTTDRNTGELFF
j_gene: TRBJ1-4; v_gene: TRBV5-5; abundance: NA; d_gene: TRBD1; CDR3nt: TGTGCCAGCAGCTTCTGGACAGGGAGTGAAAAACTGTTTTTT; CDR3aa: CASSFWTGSEKLFF
j_gene: TRBJ2-3; v_gene: TRBV28; abundance: NA; d_gene: NA; CDR3nt: TGTGCCAGCAGTCTTCGGACACAGGCAGGGGATACGCAGTATTTT; CDR3aa: CASSLRTQAGDTQYF
j_gene: TRBJ1-2; v_gene: TRBV4-3; abundance: NA; d_gene: NA; CDR3nt: TGCGCCAGCAGCCAACTAAGGACAATCTATGGCTACACCTTC; CDR3aa: CASSQLRTIYGYTF
j_gene: TRBJ2-7; v_gene: TRBV30; abundance: once; d_gene: NA; CDR3nt: TGTGCCTGGAGTGTACTGGTTAGCTCCTACGAGCAGTACTTC; CDR3aa: CAWSVLVSSYEQYF
j_gene: TRBJ2-1; v_gene: TRBV19; abundance: NA; d_gene: TRBD1; CDR3nt: TGTGCCAGTAGTATGGGAAGGGACAGCAGCTACAATGAGCAGTTCTTC; CDR3aa: CASSMGRDSSYNEQFF
j_gene: TRBJ1-2; v_gene: TRBV28; abundance: once; d_gene: NA; CDR3nt: TGTGCCAGCACTAACAAAATGGGGCTCTATGGCTACACCTTC; CDR3aa: CASTNKMGLYGYTF
j_gene: TRBJ2-7; v_gene: TRBV5-5; abundance: NA; d_gene: TRBD1; CDR3nt: TGTGCCAGCAGCCCGACAGGGAGATACGAGCAGTACTTC; CDR3aa: CASSPTGRYEQYF
j_gene: TRBJ2-5; v_gene: TRBV5-4; abundance: NA; d_gene: TRBD1; CDR3nt: TGTGCCAGCAGCTTGGATGCCAGGGGGCGAGAGACCCAGTACTTC; CDR3aa: CASSLDARGRETQYF
j_gene: TRBJ2-1; v_gene: TRBV27; abundance: NA; d_gene: NA; CDR3nt: TGTGCCAGCAGTCCAGGGTGGAATGAGCAGTTCTTC; CDR3aa: CASSPGWNEQFF
j_gene: TRBJ2-7; v_gene: TRBV27; abundance: NA; d_gene: TRBD2; CDR3nt: TGTGCCAGCAGTATGCGGACTAGCGGAACCTACGAGCAGTACTTC; CDR3aa: CASSMRTSGTYEQYF
j_gene: TRBJ2-5; v_gene: TRBV27; abundance: NA; d_gene: TRBD2; CDR3nt: TGTGCCAGCAGATTAGCGGGAGAACGGGAGACCCAGTACTTC; CDR3aa: CASRLAGERETQYF
j_gene: TRBJ2-7; v_gene: TRBV7-7; abundance: NA; d_gene: TRBD1; CDR3nt: TGTGCCAGCAGCTACGGACAGGGGGAAGTATACGAGCAGTACTTC; CDR3aa: CASSYGQGEVYEQYF
j_gene: TRBJ1-2; v_gene: TRBV6-1; abundance: few; d_gene: TRBD1; CDR3nt: TGTGCCAGCACTTGGAGGGGGCTGGAGTATGGCTACACCTTC; CDR3aa: CASTWRGLEYGYTF
j_gene: TRBJ2-1; v_gene: TRBV7-8; abundance: NA; d_gene: TRBD2; CDR3nt: TGTGCCAGCATTCAAAATCGGTGGGCGGGAGGGCCGGGAAATGAGCAGTTCTTC; CDR3aa: CASIQNRWAGGPGNEQFF
j_gene: TRBJ1-2; v_gene: TRBV7-2; abundance: NA; d_gene: TRBD1; CDR3nt: TGTGCCAGCAGCCGGGACAGGGTTGAGGGCTACACCTTC; CDR3aa: CASSRDRVEGYTF
j_gene: TRBJ1-2; v_gene: TRBV19; abundance: NA; d_gene: TRBD1; CDR3nt: TGTGCCAGTAGTATGAACAGGGGGCGAAGGTATGGCTACACCTTC; CDR3aa: CASSMNRGRRYGYTF
j_gene: TRBJ2-2; v_gene: TRBV7-9; abundance: few; d_gene: NA; CDR3nt: TGTGCCAGCAGCTTATACCGGGGAGACACCGGGGAGCTGTTTTTT; CDR3aa: CASSLYRGDTGELFF
j_gene: TRBJ1-5; v_gene: TRBV20-1; abundance: NA; d_gene: NA; CDR3nt: TGCAGTGCTAGAGATACCGCAGCCCAGCATTTT; CDR3aa: CSARDTAAQHF
j_gene: TRBJ1-1; v_gene: TRBV6-1; abundance: NA; d_gene: NA; CDR3nt: TGTGCCAGCAGTGTAATAGAGAACACTGAAGCTTTCTTT; CDR3aa: CASSVIENTEAFF
j_gene: TRBJ2-1; v_gene: TRBV10-2; abundance: once; d_gene: TRBD2; CDR3nt: TGCGCCAGCAGTGGAAGCGGGAGGTACAATGAGCAGTTCTTC; CDR3aa: CASSGSGRYNEQFF
j_gene: TRBJ2-1; v_gene: TRBV19; abundance: NA; d_gene: TRBD2; CDR3nt: TGTGCCAGTACCACGGGACTAGACCTCAGCTCCTACAATGAGCAGTTCTTC; CDR3aa: CASTTGLDLSSYNEQFF
j_gene: TRBJ2-1; v_gene: TRBV28; abundance: NA; d_gene: TRBD2; CDR3nt: TGTGCCAGCAGTTTATTATTCCCGGGAGGAGGGCGGCAGTTCTTC; CDR3aa: CASSLLFPGGGRQFF
j_gene: TRBJ2-4; v_gene: TRBV19; abundance: NA; d_gene: NA; CDR3nt: TGTGCCAGTAGCCTCAAAGGGGGCAAAAACATTCAGTACTTC; CDR3aa: CASSLKGGKNIQYF
j_gene: TRBJ2-5; v_gene: TRBV6-4; abundance: NA; d_gene: TRBD2; CDR3nt: TGTGCCAGCAGTGAAGCGGGGGGGCAAGAGACCCAGTACTTC; CDR3aa: CASSEAGGQETQYF
j_gene: TRBJ1-4; v_gene: TRBV28; abundance: NA; d_gene: NA; CDR3nt: TGTGCCAGCAGTTTCCGGGACTTTGCAACTAATGAAAAACTGTTTTTT; CDR3aa: CASSFRDFATNEKLFF